The 6 T cell receptor beta chains below come from one sample, sequenced in a study of early T cells in non-severe SARS-CoV-2 infection. MiXCR was run by TCRdb on the 5' RACE reads, yielding one entry per CDR3 protein. Of roughly 40,000 distinct CDR3 sequences in the sample, about 6.3% were seen once. The sample consisted of whole blood. All receptors derive from an adult who was a healthcare worker with PCR-confirmed SARS-CoV-2 infection or an uninfected control (not recorded which).

This clonotype was seen many times. J is TRBJ2-1 and V is TRBV29-1; no definite D call. V shed 3 bases and J shed 5 bases, with 11 bases lying between them. The CDR3 is 13 residues long. The germline V gene encodes CDR1 SQVTM and CDR2 ANQGSEA. This CDR3 is CSVDSSLNNEQFF. CDR3 DNA sequence: TGCAGCGTTGATTCCTCACTGAACAATGAGCAGTTCTTC.

This clonotype was observed many times. This chain links TRBV10-3 with TRBJ1-1; 9 bases map to TRBD1. After removal of 8 bases from V and 8 bases from J, the junction contained 12 bases not matched to a gene. This CDR3 has 14 residues. Germline V gene data show CDR1 as ENHRY and CDR2 as SYGVKD. The CDR3 nucleotides are TGTGCCATCCGCGGGACAGGGTCGGGGGAAGAAGCTTTCTTT. Its translation is CAIRGTGSGEEAFF.

This clonotype was recorded many times. The rearrangement links TRBV7-6 to TRBJ2-2; a weak D match, TRBD1 (5 bases). Germline CDR1 and CDR2: SGHVS and FNYEAQ. The V gene lost 0 bases and the J gene lost 6 bases, with 14 bases spanning the gap. This CDR3 comprises 16 residues. As DNA, the CDR3 is TGTGCCAGCAGCTTAGCGCAGGGCCTTGTTGCCGGGGAGCTGTTTTTT. Its protein is CASSLAQGLVAGELFF.

This clonotype was observed a handful of times. The rearrangement uses TRBV12-3 or TRBV12-4 and TRBJ2-4, with D possibly matching TRBD1 (5 bases). The V gene lost 7 bases and the J gene lost 8 bases, with 15 bases spanning the gap. This CDR3 region has 13 residues. The CDR3 DNA is TGTGCCAGCACCCAGGGTTACGGAGACATTCAGTACTTC. Amino acids: CASTQGYGDIQYF.

This clonotype came up many times. The V gene is TRBV12-3 or TRBV12-4, the J gene TRBJ2-3; D remains ambiguous. V dropped 7 bases and J dropped 9 bases, with 14 bases sitting between them. CDR3 length equals 12 residues. The CDR3 DNA sequence: TGTGCCAGCACCAATGACGCTCTAACGCAGTATTTT. Translating gives CASTNDALTQYF.

This clonotype has a handful of counts. The chain joins TRBV4-1 to TRBJ1-6, with 10 bases identical to TRBD1. Trimming cost V 3 bases and J 11 bases; bases outside gene matches: 13. The CDR3 loop spans 17 amino acids. CDR1 is MGHRA, CDR2 YSYEKL, per germline. The CDR3 DNA reads as TGCGCCAGCAGCCAGGGGGCGGGACAGGGGATTTCGGCACCCCTCCACTTT. Translating gives CASSQGAGQGISAPLHF.